The sample holds a few counts of the clone carrying this T cell receptor beta chain. Trimming shortened V by 6 bases and J by 4 bases, and 16 bases separated the two germline ends. This CDR3 has 15 residues. TCRdb itself ran the RT-PCR reads through MiXCR, one entry per CDR3 protein. Of approximately 720,000 distinct CDR3 sequences detected, approximately 15% appear once; the ten largest clones hold 3.6%. The rearrangement joins TRBV12-3 or TRBV12-4 to TRBJ1-5; tentative D call: TRBD1 (5 bases). The sequencing input was memory CD4+ T cells from blood. This TCR was recovered from a female donor in good health, serving as a healthy control. CDR3 loop: CASRGGSALNQPQHF. For the CDR3, the DNA is TGTGCCAGCAGGGGGGGGTCAGCATTAAATCAGCCCCAGCATTTT.